The TCR beta chain described here comes from a study of OX40 agonist ivuxolimab in advanced cancers. Overall study findings and caveats: It was not determined which antigens were specifically recognized by the peripheral T cells that had undergone clonal expansion.

There are 12 residues in the CDR3. Trimming removed 2 bases from V and 6 bases from J, with 4 bases in between. Germline V gene lookup returns CDR1 MDHEN and CDR2 SYDVKM. Clones were read by immunoSEQ multiplex PCR, and TCRdb kept only the in-frame ones, dropping some. This table has under 85,000 clones, roughly 91% appearing once. For this clone: Its antigen is undetermined.

The V and J genes are TRBV28 and TRBJ2-2; D is ambiguous. The origin of this receptor is an adult with an advanced solid tumor such as melanoma, head and neck, liver or kidney cancer. Here the sequenced sample was CD4+ or CD8+ T cells sorted from blood, taken in a trial of the OX40 agonist ivuxolimab. CDR3 sequence (DNA): TGTGCCAGCAGTTTAATCCCCGGGGAGCTGTTTTTT. Its protein is CASSLIPGELFF.